This T cell receptor beta chain was recorded in a study of T cell changes during pregnancy in multiple sclerosis. Only in-frame clones appear in the TCRdb table, and some are missing; sequencing was by immunoSEQ multiplex PCR. The table lists 26,000 or so clones, 75% to 90% of them singletons. This TCR was recovered from a female donor with multiple sclerosis, enrolled in a pregnancy study. The source material was CD8+ T cells from peripheral blood mononuclear cells, sampled in the second trimester of pregnancy.

The CDR3 here is CASSGDRRGGEQYF. CDR3 nucleotides: TGTGCCAGCAGCGGGGACCGCCGGGGGGGTGAGCAGTACTTC. This rearrangement joins TRBV2 to TRBJ2-7, with 8 bases identical to TRBD2. Per the germline V gene, CDR1 is SNHLY and CDR2 is FYNNEI. CDR3 size: 14 residues. Trimming took 6 bases from V and 7 from J; bases not matched to a gene: 11.